This TCR beta chain was captured in a study of cytomegalovirus exposure and HLA in healthy donors (dated by TCRdb to 2016 to 2017). General notes on the study: In an earlier analysis of 550 to 750 of the donors, about 270 Gb of sequence data and approximately 100 million unique TCR beta sequences from about 180 million T cells were reported. To decide whether each TCR beta V gene segment behaved as functional or pseudogenic, an earlier analysis of several hundred of the donors relied on high-throughput TCR beta sequencing. The study was designed to test whether signatures of past pathogen exposure could be identified by cataloging public T cell receptors. To predict cytomegalovirus infection status, the study combined high-throughput TCR immunosequencing, statistical association of individual TCRs with disease status, and machine learning. Donor age, sex, ethnicity and CMV serostatus were compiled together with the repertoire data. In a later analysis, previously published TCR beta repertoires from 600 to 850 donors were re-analyzed and high-resolution HLA genotyping was added so that TCR occurrence patterns could be studied. Four or five DR-DQ haplotypes were handled as single units for association and clustering, since linkage in the cohort was strong. Besides the first cohort of roughly 640 subjects, a separate validation cohort made up of over 95 different subjects was used. The study profiled the T cell repertoires of approximately 700 subjects by immunosequencing and related them to cytomegalovirus serostatus. In the later analysis, no new phenotypic data were used to find candidate immune exposures; instead, reliance was placed on TCR beta sequences and their occurrence across donors. All discovery cohort repertoires had been generated using a single sequencing platform. Among 300 to 500 genotyped donors of the cohort, an average of approximately 240,000 unique TCR beta nucleotide sequences was sequenced per donor, of which approximately 18% were non-productive. An early release that covered some 640 HLA-typed donors contained about 300 gigabases of sequencing data and tens of millions of unique TCR sequences. Of the 300 to 500 genotyped donors, 81% were placed in the genetic ancestry cluster associated with self-reported Caucasian donors. HLA typing included class I and class II loci at four-digit resolution. The number of typed donors differed by locus: about 629-630 for A, B, C, DRB1 and DQB1; about 520 for DQA1; 606 for DPA1; and approximately 450 for DPB1. In a later genetic analysis, genome-wide SNP genotypes for about three fifths of the roughly 670 donors were used, and that subset was treated as a discovery cohort. Overall study results and their limits: In a later genetic analysis, a missense DCLRE1C variant was associated with V-gene and J-gene trimming of TCR beta chains, and the association was replicated in an independent cohort. Because counts were too low, roughly 16 rarely observed V segments, including chromosome 9 orphons, were left out of the earlier analysis of 587 of the donors. Most TCR sequences were seen in very few donors, while some public TCRs were found in many individuals. According to a later genetic analysis, donors in an Asian-associated ancestry cluster had fewer N-insertions in productive TCRs than the roughly 670-donor mean. Specific HLA alleles were associated with over 15,000 TCR beta sequences at a false discovery rate of 0.05 in a later analysis. According to a later analysis, most CMV-associated TCR beta chains appeared to be HLA-restricted, and the HLA associations seemed to be driven largely by CMV exposure. Some IMGT-functional V segments, including TRBV6-2 and TRBV6-3, could not be distinguished by the 87-base-pair reads and were therefore excluded. Immune exposure information for the cohort was limited to CMV serostatus. In a later analysis, TCR association rates were found to vary across HLA loci, with the most associated TCRs seen for DRB1 alleles and the fewest for HLA-C alleles. Roughly uniform sequencing depth across donors was assumed in presence/absence analyses, although this assumption may not hold. Linkage disequilibrium might explain the correlated functional status among segregating V segments, but an unknown experimental factor could not be ruled out. In both the original and validation cohorts, the classifier was reported to diagnose cytomegalovirus status with high specificity and sensitivity. A total of about 180 TCR beta chains were listed by the study as associated with cytomegalovirus. In a later analysis, HLA-associated TCR beta chains were found to be more clonally expanded and to have lower generation probabilities than equally common non-associated chains. A group of highly shared sequence variants was considered likely to be a technical artifact of the sequencing pipeline. A further reported finding was that TCR beta sequences accurately predicted the HLA-A and HLA-B alleles for most subjects in the first cohort. Strong co-occurrence of HLA alleles, especially DR and DQ, made assigning TCR associations to individual alleles difficult. The authors suggested that the approach could potentially be extended to other disease states and immunological phenotypes. Broadly in line with IMGT annotations, most TCR beta V segments showed up in productive rearrangements about 90% or about 30% of the time in an earlier analysis of 587 of the donors. In vitro tests confirmed that three of the cytomegalovirus-associated TCR beta chains recognize cytomegalovirus antigens. Several of the top co-occurrence clusters appeared to be linked to parvovirus B19, influenza, CMV and Epstein-Barr virus, according to a later analysis. This cohort had only TCR beta chains sequenced, and the lack of alpha or paired-chain data limited which features could be detected. Because HLA typing was unavailable for some donors at each locus, only the typed subset was used in association tests.

The cohort comprised some 700 healthy bone marrow donors. Cohort members were all nominally healthy when sampled, although unrecorded immune exposures were likely present. The donor was CMV seronegative and was included in the group of 352 seronegative cohort members. Every donor gave a peripheral blood sample, and the peripheral blood mononuclear cells from that sample were used for TCR beta sequencing. Genomic DNA was extracted from the blood cell samples with the Qiagen DNeasy Blood Extraction Kit. Measured from the cysteine to the phenylalanine, the CDR3 is 16 residues long. The read is trimmed to its CDR3 DNA, 48 bases read in frame from base 1. Based on the germline V gene (reference sequence), the CDR1 and CDR2 sequences are SGHNT and YYREEE. V lost 4 bases and J lost 4 bases, and the count of bases not matched to a germline gene is 4. To note about this clone: What this receptor recognizes is not known. Base qualities are not recorded, but no much larger clone differs from it by a single base.

Library preparation was by the immunoSEQ multiplex PCR assay. A mixture of 60 forward primers for TCR Vbeta segments and 13 reverse primers for TCR Jbeta segments was used in the multiplex PCR. Amplification of the CDR3 region of rearranged TCR beta genes was performed with a multiplex PCR assay on genomic DNA. On the Illumina HiSeq System, the amplified TCR beta libraries were sequenced as 87-base-pair reads. Per the original workflow: A later analysis counted about 80 million unique TCR beta chains across the 650 to 800 repertoires, and roughly 11 million of these chains were shared by at least two donors. Raw reads were error-corrected and collapsed into unique sequences by a nearest-neighbor algorithm in which closely related sequences were merged to remove PCR and sequencing errors. CDR3 sequences were aligned to IMGT reference sequences to assign V, D and J gene segments. For a sequence to be retained, a match of at least six nucleotides was required to both a V gene segment and a J gene segment. A rearrangement was called productive if the CDR3 had no stop codons and remained in frame with V and J, and every other rearrangement was called non-productive. CDR3 was defined according to IMGT convention as the region running from the second conserved V-encoded cysteine to the conserved J-encoded phenylalanine. The earlier analysis of more than 450 of the donors excluded sequences that lacked an unambiguous match to a single V gene segment. In an earlier analysis of approximately 500 of the donors, a V segment was called functional when productive rearrangements were above 56.7%, and segregating when the standard deviation between donors exceeded 5%. A statistical classification framework was developed to diagnose cytomegalovirus status using the catalog of TCR beta chain sequences. In a later analysis, TCR nucleotide sequences were compared against IMGT/GENE-DB human TR gene sequences so that V and J genes could be assigned. The TCRdist pipeline was used in a later analysis to assign CDR3 sequences and most-parsimonious VDJ recombination scenarios. In a later analysis, each TCR beta chain was defined by its CDR3 amino acid sequence together with its V-gene family, and reads without a unique V-gene family were excluded. As a way to deal with suspected cross-contamination and a sequencing artifact, a later analysis dropped roughly 620 nucleotide sequences that were highly shared and had low generation probability. For each public chain, a later analysis derived a clonal expansion index from normalized ranks of inferred template counts within each repertoire. In a later analysis, generation probabilities were computed with a VDJ recombination model fitted to out-of-frame rearrangements, and the resulting probabilities were checked against IGoR. In a later analysis, hypergeometric tests were used to score TCR-TCR, TCR-HLA and TCR-CMV co-occurrence, with a repertoire-size bias correction applied to TCR pairs. In a later analysis, false discovery rates were estimated by permuting HLA or CMV assignments 20 times. In a later analysis, co-occurring TCRs were grouped with DBSCAN, and TCRdist sequence similarity was added when clustering was performed within HLA-allele-positive subsets. Co-occurrence clustering excluded repertoires with fewer than 30,000 or more than 120,000 public chains, plus five with anomalous nucleotide sharing. TCRdb took over this immuneACCESS table, retaining in-frame rearrangements with V and J assigned. Such tables are incomplete; in checked studies, under half of the missing clones stem from an unresolved V gene, and the remainder is unexplained. V and J calls and clone size are given by that table; D and trimming were obtained from the DNA. This sample comprises some 60,000 clones, 85% of them detected only once. The top ten hold about 10% of the sample.

The sequenced material came from PBMCs. This clonotype originated in a female donor in good health and CMV-seronegative. The chain is encoded by TRBV5-4 joined to TRBJ2-3; TRBD2 fits 15 bases in the junction. The sequence in DNA is TGTGCCAGCAGCACGGGACTAGCGGGGGGAGCAGATACGCAGTATTTT. This encodes CASSTGLAGGADTQYF.